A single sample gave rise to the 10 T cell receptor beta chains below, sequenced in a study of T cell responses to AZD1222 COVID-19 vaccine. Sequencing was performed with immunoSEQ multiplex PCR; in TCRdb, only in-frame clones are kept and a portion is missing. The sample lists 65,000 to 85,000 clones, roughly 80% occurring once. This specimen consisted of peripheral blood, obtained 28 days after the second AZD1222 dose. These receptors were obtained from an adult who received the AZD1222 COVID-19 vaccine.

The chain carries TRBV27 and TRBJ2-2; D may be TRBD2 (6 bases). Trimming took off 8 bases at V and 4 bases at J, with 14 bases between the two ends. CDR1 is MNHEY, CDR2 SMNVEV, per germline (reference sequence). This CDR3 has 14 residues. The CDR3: CASSGGGTTGELFF. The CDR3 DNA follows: TGTGCCAGCTCCGGAGGCGGGACCACCGGGGAGCTGTTTTTT.

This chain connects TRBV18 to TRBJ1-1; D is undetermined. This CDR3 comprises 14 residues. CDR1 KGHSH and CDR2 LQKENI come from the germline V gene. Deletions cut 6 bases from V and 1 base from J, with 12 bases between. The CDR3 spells CASSPGRQNTEAFF. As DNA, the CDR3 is TGTGCCAGCTCTCCGGGCCGGCAGAACACTGAAGCTTTCTTT.

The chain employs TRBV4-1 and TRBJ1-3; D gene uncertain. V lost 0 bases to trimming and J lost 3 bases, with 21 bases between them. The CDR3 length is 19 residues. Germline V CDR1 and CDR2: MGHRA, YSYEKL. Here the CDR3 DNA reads TGCGCCAGCAGCCAAGATTTTTTGATCGCACTACATAGTGGAAACACCATATATTTT. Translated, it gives CASSQDFLIALHSGNTIYF.

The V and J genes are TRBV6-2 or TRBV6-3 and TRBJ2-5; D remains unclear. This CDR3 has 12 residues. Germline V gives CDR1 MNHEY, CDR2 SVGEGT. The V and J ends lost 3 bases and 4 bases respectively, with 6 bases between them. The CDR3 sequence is CASSYEGETQYF. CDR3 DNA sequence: TGTGCCAGCAGTTATGAAGGAGAGACCCAGTACTTC.

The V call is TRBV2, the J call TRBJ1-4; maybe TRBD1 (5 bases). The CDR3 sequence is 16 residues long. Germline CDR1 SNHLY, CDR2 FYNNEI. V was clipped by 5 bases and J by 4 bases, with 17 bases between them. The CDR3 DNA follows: TGTGCCAGCAGTAAGGGACCCTCAGGCCTTAATGAAAAACTGTTTTTT. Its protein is CASSKGPSGLNEKLFF.

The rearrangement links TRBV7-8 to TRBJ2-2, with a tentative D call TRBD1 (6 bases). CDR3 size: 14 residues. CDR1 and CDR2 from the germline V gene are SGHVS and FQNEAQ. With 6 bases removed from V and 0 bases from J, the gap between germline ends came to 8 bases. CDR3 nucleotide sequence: TGTGCCAGCAGGGACAGCCCGAACACCGGGGAGCTGTTTTTT. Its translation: CASRDSPNTGELFF.

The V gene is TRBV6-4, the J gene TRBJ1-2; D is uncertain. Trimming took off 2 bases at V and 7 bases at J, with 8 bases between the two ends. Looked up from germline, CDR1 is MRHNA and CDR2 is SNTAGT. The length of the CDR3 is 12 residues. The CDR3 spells CASSDGSSGYTF. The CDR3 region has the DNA TGTGCCAGCAGTGACGGGTCCTCTGGCTACACCTTC.

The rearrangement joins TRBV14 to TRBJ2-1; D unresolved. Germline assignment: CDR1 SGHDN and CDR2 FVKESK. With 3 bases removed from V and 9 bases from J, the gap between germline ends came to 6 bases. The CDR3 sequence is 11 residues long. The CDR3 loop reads CASSQFGEQFF. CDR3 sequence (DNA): TGTGCCAGCAGCCAGTTCGGTGAGCAGTTCTTC.

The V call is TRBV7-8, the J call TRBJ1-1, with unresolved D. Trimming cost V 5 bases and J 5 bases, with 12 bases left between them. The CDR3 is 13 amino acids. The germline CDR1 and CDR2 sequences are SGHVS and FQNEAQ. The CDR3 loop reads CASSRRATTEAFF. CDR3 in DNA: TGTGCCAGCAGCCGACGGGCGACGACTGAAGCTTTCTTT.

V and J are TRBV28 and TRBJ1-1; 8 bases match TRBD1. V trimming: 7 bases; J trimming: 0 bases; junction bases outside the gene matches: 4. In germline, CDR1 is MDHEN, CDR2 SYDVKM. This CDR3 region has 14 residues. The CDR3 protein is CASTPGGVNTEAFF. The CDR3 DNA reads TGTGCCAGCACCCCAGGGGGCGTGAACACTGAAGCTTTCTTT.